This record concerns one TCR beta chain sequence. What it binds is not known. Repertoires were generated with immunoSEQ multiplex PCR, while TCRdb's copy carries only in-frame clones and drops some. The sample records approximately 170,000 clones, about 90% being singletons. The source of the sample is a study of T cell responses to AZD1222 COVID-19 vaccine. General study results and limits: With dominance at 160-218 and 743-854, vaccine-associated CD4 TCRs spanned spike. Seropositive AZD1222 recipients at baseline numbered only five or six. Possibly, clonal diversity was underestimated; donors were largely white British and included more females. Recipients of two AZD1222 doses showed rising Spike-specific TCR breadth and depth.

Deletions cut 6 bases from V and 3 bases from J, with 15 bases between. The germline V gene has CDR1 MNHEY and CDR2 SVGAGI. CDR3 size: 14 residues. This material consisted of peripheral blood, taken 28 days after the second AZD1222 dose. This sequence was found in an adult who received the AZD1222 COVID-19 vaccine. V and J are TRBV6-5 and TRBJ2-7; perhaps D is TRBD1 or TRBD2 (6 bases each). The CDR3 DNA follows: TGTGCCAGCAGCCGACAGGCGGAGGGCTACGAGCAGTACTTC. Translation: CASSRQAEGYEQYF.